This T cell receptor beta chain was found in a study of blood T cell repertoires in COVID-19. Study-wide context: Some COVID-19 samples were acute and others convalescent; all came from the United States, Italy and Spain. T cells, B-cell-depleted T cells, or PBMCs provided the cDNA or gDNA that served as material.

The repertoire was sequenced with immunoSEQ multiplex PCR; TCRdb's copy has only in-frame clones and lacks some. The table shows 55,000 to 70,000 clones, with 90% to 95% occurring only once. A Seattle source enrolled patients during active infection and followed them longitudinally. Germline loops: CDR1 MDHEN, CDR2 SYDVKM. The V end was cut by 2 bases, the J end by 0 bases, with 11 bases between. This CDR3 contains 17 residues. This clone was detected a few times. The chain combines TRBV28 with TRBJ1-6; D is undetermined. The sequence derives from a man aged 40-49 years with COVID-19, enrolled during active disease. Material: peripheral blood. CDR3 sequence reads: CASSLVSRSSYNSPLHF. CDR3 bases: TGTGCCAGCAGTTTAGTGTCCCGGAGCTCCTATAATTCACCCCTCCACTTT.